The clone carrying this TCR beta chain was picked up many times. The antigen is not known. The CDR3 loop spans 13 amino acids. V was cut by 8 bases and J by 5 bases, with 12 bases left in between. Per the germline V gene, CDR1 is MDHEN and CDR2 is SYDVKM. The record originates from a study of beta chain features in type 1 diabetes. Broader study findings: Among patients with Type 1 diabetes, TCRB CDR3s were moderately but significantly shorter in every one of the four CD4+ subsets.

Every isolated RNA sample was fully reverse transcribed, so sequencing captured expressed TCRB transcripts. Here immunoSEQ multiplex PCR was the method, and the copy in TCRdb shows in-frame clones only, minus some. The repertoire holds around 130,000 clones, with 7.5% to 9.5% as singletons. Material for sequencing was central memory CD4+ T cells from blood. The TCR comes from a man aged 25 to 45 with type 1 diabetes. The chain links TRBV28 to TRBJ2-2; no reliable D call. The CDR3 here is CASSYGWTGELFF. DNA of the CDR3: TGTGCCAGCTCCTATGGTTGGACCGGGGAGCTGTTTTTT.